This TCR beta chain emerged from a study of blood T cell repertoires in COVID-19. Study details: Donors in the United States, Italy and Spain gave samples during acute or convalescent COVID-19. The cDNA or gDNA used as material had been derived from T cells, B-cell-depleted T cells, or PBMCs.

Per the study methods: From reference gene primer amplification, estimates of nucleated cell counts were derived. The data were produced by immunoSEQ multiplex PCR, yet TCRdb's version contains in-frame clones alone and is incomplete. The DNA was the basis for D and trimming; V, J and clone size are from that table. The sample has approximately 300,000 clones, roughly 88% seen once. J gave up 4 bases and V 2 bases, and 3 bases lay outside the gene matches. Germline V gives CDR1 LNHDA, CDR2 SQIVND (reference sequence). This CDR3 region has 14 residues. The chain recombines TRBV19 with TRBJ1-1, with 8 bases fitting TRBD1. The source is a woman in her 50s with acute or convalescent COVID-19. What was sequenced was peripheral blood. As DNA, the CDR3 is TGTGCCAGTAGTATAACTACAGGGGGCACTGAAGCTTTCTTT. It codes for CASSITTGGTEAFF. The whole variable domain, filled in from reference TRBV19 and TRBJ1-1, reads DGGITQSPKYLFRKEGQNVTLSCEQNLNHDAMYWYRQDPGQGLRLIYYSQIVNDFQKGDIAEGYSVSREKKESFPLTVTSAQKNPTAFYLCASSITTGGTEAFFGQGTRLTVV.